This T cell receptor beta chain was captured in a study of T cell responses to AZD1222 COVID-19 vaccine. The assay was immunoSEQ multiplex PCR, and TCRdb's table has in-frame clones only and misses some. The sample yields approximately 71,000 clones, 80% seen once. Broader study findings: Most donors were white British and more were female, and clonal diversity was possibly underestimated.

For this clone: Its antigen remains unknown.

With 8 bases removed from V and 2 bases from J, the gap between germline ends came to 16 bases. The CDR3 consists of 14 residues. The germline CDR1 and CDR2 sequences are SGHVS and FNYEAQ. The TCR comes from an adult in good health. Sequences were derived from peripheral blood, sampled on day 0 of AZD1222 vaccination. This chain connects TRBV7-6 to TRBJ2-7; D might be TRBD1 or TRBD2, each matching 5 bases. The CDR3 sequence: CASGAGAAPYEQYF. DNA for the CDR3: TGTGCCAGCGGGGCCGGGGCCGCACCCTACGAGCAGTACTTC.